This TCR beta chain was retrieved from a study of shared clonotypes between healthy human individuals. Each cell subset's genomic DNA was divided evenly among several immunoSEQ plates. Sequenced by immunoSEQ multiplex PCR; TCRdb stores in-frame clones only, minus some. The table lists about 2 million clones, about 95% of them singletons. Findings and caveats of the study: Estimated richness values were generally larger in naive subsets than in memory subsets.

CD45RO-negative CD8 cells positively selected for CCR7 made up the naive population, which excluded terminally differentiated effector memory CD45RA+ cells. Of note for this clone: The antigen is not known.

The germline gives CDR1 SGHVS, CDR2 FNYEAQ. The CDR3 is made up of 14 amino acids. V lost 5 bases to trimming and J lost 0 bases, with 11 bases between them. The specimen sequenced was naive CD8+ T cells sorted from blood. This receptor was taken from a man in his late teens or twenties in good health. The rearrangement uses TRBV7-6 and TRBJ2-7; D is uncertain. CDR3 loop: CASSPTVSSYEQYF. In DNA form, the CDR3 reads TGTGCCAGCAGCCCCACCGTGAGCTCCTACGAGCAGTACTTC.